The text below deals with one T cell receptor (beta chain). The V gene's germline CDR1 is LNHDA and CDR2 SQIVND (reference sequence). V lost 5 bases and J 0 bases, leaving 8 bases between the germline ends. The CDR3 totals 14 residues. This entry belongs to a study of blood T cell repertoires in COVID-19. Repertoires were generated with immunoSEQ multiplex PCR, while TCRdb's copy carries only in-frame clones and drops some. The sample lists 300,000 to 450,000 clones; 80% to 90% were seen once. This sequence originates from a woman between 55 and 75 years old with COVID-19, enrolled during active disease. Material for sequencing was peripheral blood. V is TRBV19 and J is TRBJ1-3; D not resolved. The DNA of the CDR3 is TGTGCCAGTAGTGAGCCGTACTCTGGAAACACCATATATTTT. It is translated as CASSEPYSGNTIYF.